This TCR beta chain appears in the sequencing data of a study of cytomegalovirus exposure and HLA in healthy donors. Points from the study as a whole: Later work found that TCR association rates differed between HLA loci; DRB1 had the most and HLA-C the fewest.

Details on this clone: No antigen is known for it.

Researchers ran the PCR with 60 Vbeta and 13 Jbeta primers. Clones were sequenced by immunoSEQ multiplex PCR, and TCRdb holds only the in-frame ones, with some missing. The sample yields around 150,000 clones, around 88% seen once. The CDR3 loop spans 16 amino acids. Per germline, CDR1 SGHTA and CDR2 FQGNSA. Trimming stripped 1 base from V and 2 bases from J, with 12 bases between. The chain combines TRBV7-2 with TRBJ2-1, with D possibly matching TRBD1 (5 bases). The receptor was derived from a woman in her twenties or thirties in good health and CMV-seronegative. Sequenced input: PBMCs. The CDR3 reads CASSLEVTGTYNEQFF. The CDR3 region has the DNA TGTGCCAGCAGCTTAGAGGTCACAGGCACCTACAATGAGCAGTTCTTC.